Following are 24 T cell receptor beta chains from one sample sequenced in a study of blood T cells in healthy people across ages. The use of a sample-barcoded 5' primer and a J-beta primer mix characterized a second PCR of about 7 to 12 cycles. TCRdb re-called the 5' RACE reads with MiXCR, one entry per CDR3 protein. The sample carries about 1.7 million distinct CDR3 sequences, roughly 30% recorded once. Sequenced material: blood. Every receptor here comes from a woman younger than 45 in good health.

This clonotype appeared a few times. V usage is TRBV9 and J usage is TRBJ2-1; D remains unclear. Germline V gene sequence: CDR1 SGDLS, CDR2 YYNGEE. The ends were cut back, 2 bases at V and 1 base at J, with 10 bases in the middle. The CDR3 is 15 residues long. The CDR3 bases are TGTGCCAGCAGCGTCTTCGGCGTATCCTACAATGAGCAGTTCTTC. Translated, it gives CASSVFGVSYNEQFF.

The V call is TRBV7-2, the J call TRBJ2-7; 8 bases match TRBD2. Per the germline V gene, CDR1 is SGHTA and CDR2 is FQGNSA. The V gene end was trimmed by 5 bases and the J gene end by 6 bases; junction bases not matched to a gene: 9. The CDR3 sequence is 14 residues long. The CDR3 sequence: CASSPRGLGAEQYF. The CDR3 coding sequence is TGTGCCAGCAGCCCAAGGGGACTAGGGGCCGAGCAGTACTTC. The whole variable domain, filled in from reference TRBV7-2 and TRBJ2-7, reads GAGVSQSPSNKVTEKGKDVELRCDPISGHTALYWYRQSLGQGLEFLIYFQGNSAPDKSGLPSDRFSAERTGGSVSTLTIQRTQQEDSAVYLCASSPRGLGAEQYFGPGTRLTVT.

This clonotype was detected only a few times. The chain carries TRBV6-5 and TRBJ2-3; D is perhaps TRBD1 (6 bases). The CDR3 consists of 15 residues. The V end lost 5 bases, the J end lost 3 bases, and 15 bases lay between the germline ends. Per the germline V gene, CDR1 is MNHEY and CDR2 is SVGAGI. The CDR3 nucleotides read TGTGCCAGCAGTCCGGACAGCGAGAAAACAGATACGCAGTATTTT. Residues: CASSPDSEKTDTQYF.

The sample holds a few counts of this clonotype. The chain has TRBV27 and TRBJ2-5; weak D call: TRBD2 (7 bases). CDR3 size: 17 residues. CDR1 MNHEY and CDR2 SMNVEV come from the germline V gene (reference sequence). V lost 0 bases and J lost 1, with 15 bases in between. Here the CDR3 DNA reads TGTGCCAGCAGTTTATCGAAGGGGGGGCCAACCCAAGAGACCCAGTACTTC. It translates to CASSLSKGGPTQETQYF.

The table lists this clonotype with a few counts. The V and J genes are TRBV7-9 and TRBJ2-5; D could derive from TRBD1 or TRBD2 (6 bases each). The CDR3 is 16 amino acids. Germline loops: CDR1 SEHNR, CDR2 FQNEAQ (reference sequence). V shed 5 bases and J shed 5 bases, with 21 bases lying between them. This CDR3 reads CASSPVGHGGAETQYF. The CDR3, as DNA: TGTGCCAGCAGCCCCGTAGGACACGGGGGCGCCGAGACCCAGTACTTC.

This clonotype was seen a few times. A read error may explain this, as a much larger clone is one base away. The J gene is TRBJ2-5, the V gene TRBV7-2; D unresolved. The CDR3 extends over 12 amino acids. CDR1 SGHTA and CDR2 FQGNSA come from the germline V gene. The CDR3 reads CASSPRTEIQYF. The CDR3 bases are TGTGCCAGCAGTCCCCGCACGGAGATCCAGTACTTC. The full variable domain, with the rest looked up from reference TRBV7-2 and TRBJ2-5, is GAGVSQSPSNKVTEKGKDVELRCDPISGHTALYWYRQSLGQGLEFLIYFQGNSAPDKSGLPSDRFSAERTGGSVSTLTIQRTQQEDSAVYLCASSPRTEIQYFGPGTRLLVL.

The chain is built from TRBV28 and TRBJ2-5; TRBD1 might be the D (6 bases). This CDR3 has 18 amino acids. The V gene lost 4 bases and the J gene lost 3 bases, with 24 bases spanning the gap. Per the germline V gene, CDR1 is MDHEN and CDR2 is SYDVKM. This chain's CDR3 is CASSSLQGSSPLEETQYF. In nucleotides, the CDR3 is TGTGCCAGCAGTTCCCTCCAGGGGTCTTCTCCCTTGGAAGAGACCCAGTACTTC.

The V and J genes are TRBV5-5 and TRBJ2-3; D is ambiguous. CDR1 is SGHKS and CDR2 is YYEKEE in the germline V gene (reference sequence). V lost 1 base to trimming and J lost 5 bases, with 11 bases between them. The CDR3 runs 14 residues. Written as DNA, the CDR3 is TGTGCCAGCAGCTTGTCGTTCGGTAAAGATACGCAGTATTTT. As protein: CASSLSFGKDTQYF. The variable domain in full, completed from reference TRBV5-5 and TRBJ2-3, reads DAGVTQSPTHLIKTRGQQVTLRCSPISGHKSVSWYQQVLGQGPQFIFQYYEKEERGRGNFPDRFSARQFPNYSSELNVNALLLGDSALYLCASSLSFGKDTQYFGPGTRLTVL.

This clonotype was seen many times. CDR3 nucleotide sequence: TGCAGCGTCGGGGGGGCAACCTACGAGCAGTACTTC. Encoded protein: CSVGGATYEQYF. The chain couples TRBV29-1 to TRBJ2-7, with 8 bases identical to TRBD2. Losses at the gene ends were 6 bases for V and 2 bases for J; bases not matched to a gene: 3. Germline CDR1 reads SQVTM; CDR2 reads ANQGSEA. This CDR3 is built from 12 residues.

About this clonotype itself: Since a much larger clone is just one base distant, this may be a read error. The chain recombines TRBV6-5 with TRBJ2-1; D unresolved. CDR1 and CDR2 from the germline V gene are MNHEY and SVGAGI. This CDR3 is built from 13 residues. This CDR3 is CASRPTHYNERFF. CDR3 in DNA: TGTGCCAGCAGGCCGACACATTACAATGAGCGGTTCTTC.

This clonotype was found a few times. The chain is built from TRBV10-3 and TRBJ2-3; TRBD2 might be the D (5 bases). The CDR3 length is 22 residues. CDR1 and CDR2 from the germline V gene are ENHRY and SYGVKD. Trimming took 4 bases from V and 0 from J, leaving 32 bases between them. CDR3 sequence reads: CAISGDWRTRSGYSLSTDTQYF. CDR3 in DNA: TGTGCCATCAGTGGCGACTGGAGGACCCGCTCGGGGTATTCCTTAAGCACAGATACGCAGTATTTT.

This clonotype was found many times. The chain joins TRBV12-3 or TRBV12-4 to TRBJ2-7, with 12 bases fitting TRBD1. V trimming: 3 bases; J trimming: 3 bases; junction bases outside the gene matches: 3. CDR3 length: 15 residues. The CDR3 loop reads CASSFGTGGYYEQYF. The CDR3 DNA reads TGTGCCAGCAGTTTTGGGACAGGGGGCTACTACGAGCAGTACTTC.

This clonotype was found a few times. V gene TRBV5-6 combines with J gene TRBJ2-5; D not resolved. The CDR3 length is 15 residues. Germline V gene lookup returns CDR1 SGHDT and CDR2 YYEEEE. Deletions cut 0 bases from V and 11 bases from J, with 20 bases between. This CDR3 reads CASSLAGGVKNEQYF. The CDR3 bases are TGTGCCAGCAGCTTGGCCGGCGGAGTAAAAAATGAGCAGTACTTC.

This clonotype was counted only a few times. This chain connects TRBV5-5 to TRBJ1-2; D remains unclear. Trimming took 0 bases from V and 4 from J, leaving 10 bases between them. CDR3 length equals 14 residues. The V gene's germline CDR1 is SGHKS and CDR2 YYEKEE (reference sequence). The CDR3 region is CASSLGSGPYGYTF. The CDR3 coding sequence is TGTGCCAGCAGCTTGGGTTCCGGACCCTATGGCTACACCTTC.

This clonotype was observed at least ten times. The CDR3 spells CSATPDTYEQYF. The CDR3 DNA reads as TGCAGTGCCACCCCAGACACCTACGAGCAGTACTTC. This chain connects TRBV20-1 to TRBJ2-7; D not certain. V lost 6 bases, J lost 2 bases, and 11 bases lay in between. The CDR3 runs to 12 residues. The germline CDR1 and CDR2 sequences are DFQATT and SNEGSKA (reference sequence).

Only a few counts were recorded for this clonotype. The chain employs TRBV5-1 and TRBJ2-7; 7 nucleotides line up with TRBD2. The germline V gene encodes CDR1 SGHRS and CDR2 YFSETQ. The length of the CDR3 is 17 residues. V trimming: 0 bases; J trimming: 2 bases; junction bases outside the gene matches: 11. The CDR3 DNA reads as TGCGCCAGCAGCTTGGCCCCGGCTAGCGGTTTGACCTACGAGCAGTACTTC. Its protein product is CASSLAPASGLTYEQYF.

This chain joins TRBV5-4 and TRBJ2-5, with D unclear. The last part of the DNA fits TRBJ2-7 better; the J call may be wrong. Germline CDR1 SGHNT, CDR2 YYREEE (reference sequence). The CDR3 is 16 amino acids. The CDR3 here is CASSPVPAEARDEQYF. Written as DNA, the CDR3 is TGTGCCAGCAGCCCCGTCCCCGCAGAAGCAAGGGACGAGCAGTACTTC.

V gene TRBV9 combines with J gene TRBJ2-1; 8 bases agree with TRBD2. The CDR3 is made up of 16 amino acids. V gave up 2 bases and J gave up 0 bases; unmatched junction bases: 4. Germline CDR1 is SGDLS and CDR2 is YYNGEE. CDR3 DNA sequence: TGTGCCAGCAGCGTCCGCGCGGGGGGCTCCTACAATGAGCAGTTCTTC. It codes for CASSVRAGGSYNEQFF.

At least ten counts were recorded for this clonotype. A read error may account for a junction end that differs from germline. The chain combines TRBV5-1 with TRBJ1-2; the D is unclear. The CDR3 has 14 amino acids. Germline CDR1 reads SGHRS; CDR2 reads YFSETQ. CDR3 protein: CASSPSGGNYGYTF. CDR3 in DNA: TGTGCCAGCAGTCCCTCGGGAGGAAACTATGGCTACACCTTC. Looking up the rest from reference TRBV5-1 and TRBJ1-2 gives the full variable domain: KAGVTQTPRYLIKTRGQQVTLSCSPISGHRSVSWYQQTPGQGLQFLFEYFSETQRNKGNFPGRFSGRQFSNSRSEMNVSTLELGDSALYLCASSPSGGNYGYTFGSGTRLTVV.

This clonotype was recorded a few times. This chain joins TRBV4-3 and TRBJ2-3; D gene ambiguous. The CDR3 has 14 residues. Trimming removed 0 bases from V and 9 bases from J, with 13 bases in between. Germline CDR1 LGHNA, CDR2 YSLEER. This CDR3 is CASSQDPSFGTQYF. CDR3 DNA: TGCGCCAGCAGCCAAGATCCCAGTTTTGGGACGCAGTATTTT.

This clonotype was observed a few times. The rearrangement joins TRBV29-1 to TRBJ1-2; D gene uncertain. The CDR3 spans 12 residues. Between the trimmed V and J ends, which lost 3 bases and 10 bases, there was a span of 15 bases. The V gene's germline CDR1 is SQVTM and CDR2 ANQGSEA. CDR3 in DNA: TGCAGCGTTGATCGCCAGATGCGTCCCTACACCTTC. Translated, it gives CSVDRQMRPYTF.

This clonotype has more than one count but fewer than ten. V is TRBV12-5 and J is TRBJ2-7; D unresolved. CDR3 length equals 14 residues. Germline values: CDR1 LGHNT, CDR2 FRNRAP. V lost 1 base and J 6 bases, leaving 13 bases between the germline ends. The CDR3 nucleotides read TGTGCTAGTGGTTTGGAAACCCCCAGAGCCGAGCAGTACTTC. Translated: CASGLETPRAEQYF. Based on the CDR3 plus reference TRBV12-5 and TRBJ2-7, the full variable domain is DARVTQTPRHKVTEMGQEVTMRCQPILGHNTVFWYRQTMMQGLELLAYFRNRAPLDDSGMPKDRFSAEMPDATLATLKIQPSEPRDSAVYFCASGLETPRAEQYFGPGTRLTVT.

This chain joins TRBV7-9 and TRBJ2-3; D is unresolved. CDR1 is SEHNR and CDR2 is FQNEAQ in the germline V gene (reference sequence). The V end was cut by 8 bases, the J end by 6 bases, with 15 bases between. The CDR3 loop spans 13 amino acids. CDR3 in DNA: TGTGCCAGCTCCCGGACCCTTTTGGATACGCAGTATTTT. This encodes CASSRTLLDTQYF. Drawing the rest from reference TRBV7-9 and TRBJ2-3, the complete variable domain is DTGVSQNPRHKITKRGQNVTFRCDPISEHNRLYWYRQTLGQGPEFLTYFQNEAQLEKSRLLSDRFSAERPKGSFSTLEIQRTEQGDSAMYLCASSRTLLDTQYFGPGTRLTVL.

This clonotype was counted only a few times. This chain joins TRBV6-6 and TRBJ1-2; TRBD1 agrees at 7 bases. The CDR3 is made up of 14 amino acids. Germline trimming cut 2 bases from V and 6 bases from J; bases unmatched to any gene: 6. The V gene's germline CDR1 is MNHNY and CDR2 SVGAGI (reference sequence). CDR3 amino acids: CASSYEGARHGYTF. In DNA, the CDR3 is TGTGCCAGCAGTTACGAGGGGGCGAGGCATGGCTACACCTTC.